This TCR beta chain stems from a study of shared clonotypes between healthy human individuals. Overall study results and limits: How much donors shared clonotypes was expected to be affected by sequencing depth. Tissue TCR repertoires likely differ from these blood-only repertoires. Among non-shared clonotypes, generation probabilities were lower than among those shared by all four donors. In the sorted subsets, rarefaction showed sequencing was incomplete despite large depth.

As for this clone: Antigen: not known.

TCRdb keeps only in-frame clones here, not all; method: immunoSEQ multiplex PCR. The sample lists some 2,500,000 clones, over 85% occurring once. CDR1 and CDR2 (germline): KGHSH, LQKENI. The CDR3 loop spans 17 amino acids. V trimming: 1 base; J trimming: 3 bases; junction bases outside the gene matches: 6. The material sequenced was naive CD4+ T cells from PBMCs. Indicated subset: CD45RA+ positively selected. The V call is TRBV18, the J call TRBJ2-2; TRBD2 agrees at 9 bases. The sequence was collected from a man younger than 35 in good health. Some clones in this sample may be carry-over from other donors' samples. The CDR3 reads CASSPRLAGIDTGELFF. CDR3 sequence (DNA): TGTGCCAGCTCACCACGGCTAGCGGGAATCGACACCGGGGAGCTGTTTTTT.